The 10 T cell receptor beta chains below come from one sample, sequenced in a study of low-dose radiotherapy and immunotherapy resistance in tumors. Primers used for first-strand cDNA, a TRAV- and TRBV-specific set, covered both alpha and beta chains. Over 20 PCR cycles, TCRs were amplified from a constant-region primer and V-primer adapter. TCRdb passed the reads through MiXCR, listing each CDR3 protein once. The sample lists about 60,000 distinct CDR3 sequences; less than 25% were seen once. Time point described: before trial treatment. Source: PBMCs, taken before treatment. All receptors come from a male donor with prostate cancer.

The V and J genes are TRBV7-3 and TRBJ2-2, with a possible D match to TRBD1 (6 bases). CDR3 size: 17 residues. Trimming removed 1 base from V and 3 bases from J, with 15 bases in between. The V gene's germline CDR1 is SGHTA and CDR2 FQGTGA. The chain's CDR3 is CASSLNERGMDTGELFF. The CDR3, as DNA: TGTGCCAGCAGCTTAAATGAGAGGGGGATGGACACCGGGGAGCTGTTTTTT.

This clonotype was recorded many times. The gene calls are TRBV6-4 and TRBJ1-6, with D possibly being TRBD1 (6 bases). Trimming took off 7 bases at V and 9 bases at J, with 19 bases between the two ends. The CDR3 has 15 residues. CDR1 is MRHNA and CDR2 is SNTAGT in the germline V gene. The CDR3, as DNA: TGTGCCAGCACAAACAAACAGGGTTCGGCTTCACCCCTCCACTTT. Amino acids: CASTNKQGSASPLHF.

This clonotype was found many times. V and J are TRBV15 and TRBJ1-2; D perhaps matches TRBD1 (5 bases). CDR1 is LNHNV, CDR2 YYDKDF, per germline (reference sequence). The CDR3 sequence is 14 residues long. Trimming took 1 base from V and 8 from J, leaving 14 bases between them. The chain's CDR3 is CATSRAQGLGGYTF. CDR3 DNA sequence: TGTGCCACCAGCAGAGCGCAGGGTCTGGGAGGCTACACCTTC.

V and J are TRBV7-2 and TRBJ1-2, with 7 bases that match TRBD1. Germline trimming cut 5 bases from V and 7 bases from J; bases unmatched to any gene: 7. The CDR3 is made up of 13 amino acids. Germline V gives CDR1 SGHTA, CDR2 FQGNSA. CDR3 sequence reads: CASSRDRAGGYTF. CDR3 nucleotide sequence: TGTGCCAGCAGCCGAGACAGGGCGGGTGGCTACACCTTC. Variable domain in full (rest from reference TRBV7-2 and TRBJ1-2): GAGVSQSPSNKVTEKGKDVELRCDPISGHTALYWYRQSLGQGLEFLIYFQGNSAPDKSGLPSDRFSAERTGGSVSTLTIQRTQQEDSAVYLCASSRDRAGGYTFGSGTRLTVV.

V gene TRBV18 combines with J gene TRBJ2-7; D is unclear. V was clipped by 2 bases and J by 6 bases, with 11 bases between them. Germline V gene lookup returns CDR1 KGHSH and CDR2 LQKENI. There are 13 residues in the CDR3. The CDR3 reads CASSPESLPEQYF. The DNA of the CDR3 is TGTGCCAGCTCACCAGAGAGCCTCCCCGAGCAGTACTTC.

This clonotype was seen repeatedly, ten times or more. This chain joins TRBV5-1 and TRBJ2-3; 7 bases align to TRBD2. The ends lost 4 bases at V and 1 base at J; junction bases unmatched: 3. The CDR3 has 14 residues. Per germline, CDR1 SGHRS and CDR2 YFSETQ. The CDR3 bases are TGCGCCAGCAGCGGACGGGGGGGCACAGATACGCAGTATTTT. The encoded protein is CASSGRGGTDTQYF.

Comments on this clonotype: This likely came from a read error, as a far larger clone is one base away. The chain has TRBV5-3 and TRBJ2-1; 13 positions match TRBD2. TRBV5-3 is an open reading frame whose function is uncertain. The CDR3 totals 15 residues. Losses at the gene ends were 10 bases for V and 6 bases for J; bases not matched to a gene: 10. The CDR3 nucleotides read TGTGCCGGCAGCTCGGGACTAGCGGGACGCAATGAGCAGTTCTTC. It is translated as CAGSSGLAGRNEQFF.

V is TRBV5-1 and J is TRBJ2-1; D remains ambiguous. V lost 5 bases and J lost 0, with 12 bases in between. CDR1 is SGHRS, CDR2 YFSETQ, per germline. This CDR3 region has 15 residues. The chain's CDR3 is CASRPDGSSYNEQFF. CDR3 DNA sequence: TGCGCCAGCAGACCCGACGGATCCTCCTACAATGAGCAGTTCTTC.

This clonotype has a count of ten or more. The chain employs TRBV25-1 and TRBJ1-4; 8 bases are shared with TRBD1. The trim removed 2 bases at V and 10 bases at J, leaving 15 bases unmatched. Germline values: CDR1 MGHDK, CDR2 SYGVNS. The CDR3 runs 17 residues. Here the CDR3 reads CASSEPPGQVAKGKLFF. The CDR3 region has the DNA TGTGCCAGCAGTGAACCGCCGGGACAGGTGGCGAAGGGAAAACTGTTTTTT.

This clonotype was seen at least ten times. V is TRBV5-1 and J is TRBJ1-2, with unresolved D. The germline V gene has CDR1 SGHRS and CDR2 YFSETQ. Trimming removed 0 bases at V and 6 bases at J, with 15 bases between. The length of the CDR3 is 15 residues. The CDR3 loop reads CASSLDGVSRDGYTF. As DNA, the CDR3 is TGCGCCAGCAGCTTGGACGGGGTTAGTCGAGATGGCTACACCTTC. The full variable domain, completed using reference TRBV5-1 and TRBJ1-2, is KAGVTQTPRYLIKTRGQQVTLSCSPISGHRSVSWYQQTPGQGLQFLFEYFSETQRNKGNFPGRFSGRQFSNSRSEMNVSTLELGDSALYLCASSLDGVSRDGYTFGSGTRLTVV.